The rows below give T cell receptor beta chains drawn from one sample of a study of blood T cell repertoires in COVID-19. Data came from immunoSEQ multiplex PCR; TCRdb stores just in-frame clones and leaves some out. The repertoire consists of roughly 340,000 clones, with about 90% occurring once and the leading ten covering 2.5% to 4%. Input material: peripheral blood. Receptor source: a woman aged 18-35 years who had recovered from COVID-19. Both conserved end residues are part of each CDR3. Fields, in order: J gene, D gene, V gene, clone size, CDR3 protein, CDR3 DNA. D genes are given only for firm matches. Not every row has a clone size; where given, it reads once, few, many or a size class.

TRBJ1-1 | NA | TRBV11-3 | NA | CASTPPADTEAFF | TGTGCCAGCACCCCCCCCGCGGACACTGAAGCTTTCTTT
TRBJ1-2 | NA | TRBV14 | NA | CASSQGTATNYGYTF | TGTGCCAGCAGCCAAGGGACAGCTACTAACTATGGCTACACCTTC
TRBJ2-5 | TRBD2 | TRBV13 | NA | CASSARLAGETQYF | TGTGCCAGCAGCGCTAGACTAGCGGGCGAGACCCAGTACTTC
TRBJ2-1 | TRBD2 | TRBV27 | NA | CASSVTGTSGSEQFF | TGTGCCAGCAGTGTCACCGGGACTAGCGGGAGTGAGCAGTTCTTC
TRBJ1-5 | NA | TRBV7-8 | NA | CASSALLQGRPQHF | TGTGCCAGCAGCGCCCTCCTACAGGGAAGGCCCCAGCATTTT
TRBJ1-1 | NA | TRBV19 | NA | CASSINSMNTEAFF | TGTGCCAGTAGTATTAACAGCATGAACACTGAAGCTTTCTTT
TRBJ2-2 | TRBD2 | TRBV9 | NA | CASNMGGVRTGELFF | TGTGCCAGCAACATGGGAGGGGTCCGGACCGGGGAGCTGTTTTTT
TRBJ1-4 | NA | TRBV20-1 | NA | CSARAEKLFF | TGCAGTGCTAGGGCCGAAAAACTGTTTTTT
TRBJ1-5 | TRBD1 | TRBV28 | once | CASSFHRQGDQPQHF | TGTGCCAGCAGTTTCCACAGACAGGGGGACCAGCCCCAGCATTTT
TRBJ2-2 | NA | TRBV30 | NA | CACRTRIPRDTGELFF | TGTGCCTGCCGGACACGGATCCCCCGGGACACCGGGGAGCTGTTTTTT
TRBJ1-5 | TRBD1 | TRBV30 | NA | CAWESGVLGQGNQPQHF | TGTGCCTGGGAATCCGGCGTATTGGGACAGGGGAATCAGCCCCAGCATTTT
TRBJ1-1 | NA | TRBV6-5 | NA | CASSYTMFQTNTEAFF | TGTGCCAGCAGTTACACTATGTTCCAGACGAACACTGAAGCTTTCTTT
TRBJ1-5 | NA | TRBV6-2/TRBV6-3 | NA | CASSYGEGQGAFEQPQHF | TGTGCCAGCAGTTACGGGGAAGGGCAGGGCGCATTTGAGCAGCCCCAGCATTTT
TRBJ2-1 | TRBD2 | TRBV15 | NA | CATGTSGRRAWGNEQFF | TGTGCCACCGGGACTAGCGGGAGAAGGGCGTGGGGCAATGAGCAGTTCTTC
TRBJ2-5 | TRBD2 | TRBV10-3 | NA | CAISEGLAGPRETQYF | TGTGCCATCAGTGAAGGGCTAGCGGGGCCGAGGGAGACCCAGTACTTC
TRBJ2-1 | NA | TRBV5-1 | NA | CARRYNEQFF | TGCGCCAGGCGCTACAATGAGCAGTTCTTC
TRBJ2-1 | NA | TRBV5-4 | NA | CASSFGSPRGLNEQFF | TGTGCCAGCAGCTTTGGCTCCCCAAGGGGTCTCAATGAGCAGTTCTTC
TRBJ1-1 | NA | TRBV24-1 | NA | CATGQGGSEAFF | TGTGCCACCGGGCAGGGAGGTTCTGAAGCTTTCTTT
TRBJ2-1 | NA | TRBV4-3 | NA | CASSQGPRDYNEQFF | TGCGCCAGCAGCCAAGGTCCCAGGGACTACAATGAGCAGTTCTTC
TRBJ1-1 | NA | TRBV29-1 | NA | CSVSAGTNTEAFF | TGCAGCGTTAGTGCAGGGACTAACACTGAAGCTTTCTTT
TRBJ2-5 | TRBD2 | TRBV7-2 | once | CASSLDSGRGEETQYF | TGTGCCAGCAGCTTAGATAGCGGGAGAGGGGAAGAGACCCAGTACTTC
TRBJ2-2 | TRBD1 | TRBV5-1 | NA | CASRGQGFTGELFF | TGCGCCAGCAGGGGACAGGGGTTCACCGGGGAGCTGTTTTTT
TRBJ2-5 | TRBD2 | TRBV7-7 | NA | CASSLGGGRFETQYF | TGTGCCAGCAGCTTAGGTGGCGGGAGATTTGAGACCCAGTACTTC
TRBJ2-6 | TRBD1 | TRBV10-1 | once | CASTRDRGVPGANVLTF | TGCGCCAGCACCAGGGACAGGGGAGTGCCTGGGGCCAACGTCCTGACTTTC
TRBJ2-1 | TRBD2 | TRBV5-1 | NA | CASSTPGTRKNEQFF | TGCGCCAGCAGCACTCCCGGGACTAGGAAGAATGAGCAGTTCTTC
TRBJ2-3 | TRBD2 | TRBV14 | NA | CASSQGLAVSTDTQYF | TGTGCCAGCAGCCAAGGACTAGCGGTTAGCACAGATACGCAGTATTTT
TRBJ2-1 | NA | TRBV5-1 | NA | CASSTRLLGSYNEQFF | TGCGCCAGCAGCACCCGGTTACTAGGCTCCTACAATGAGCAGTTCTTC
TRBJ1-1 | TRBD1 | TRBV4-1 | NA | CASSQVPGQGDTEAFF | TGCGCCAGCAGCCAAGTCCCCGGACAGGGAGACACTGAAGCTTTCTTT
TRBJ1-5 | NA | TRBV7-8 | NA | CASSLEAGSQPQHF | TGTGCCAGCAGCTTAGAGGCAGGTTCCCAGCCCCAGCATTTT
TRBJ1-1 | TRBD1 | TRBV10-3 | NA | CAVGSGGLLGAFF | TGTGCCGTAGGATCAGGGGGCTTGTTGGGGGCTTTCTTT
TRBJ2-5 | TRBD1 | TRBV5-4 | NA | CASSSADREETQYF | TGTGCCAGCAGCTCCGCGGACAGGGAAGAGACCCAGTACTTC
TRBJ1-1 | NA | TRBV15 | NA | CATSRDLRARNTEAFF | TGTGCCACCAGCAGAGATCTCAGGGCGAGGAACACTGAAGCTTTCTTT
TRBJ2-1 | NA | TRBV1 | NA | CTSSQGILKRDPQFF | TGCACCAGCAGCCAAGGGATCCTGAAGCGGGATCCACAGTTCTTC
TRBJ2-1 | TRBD2 | TRBV4-3 | NA | CASSGLAGPGEQFF | TGCGCCAGCAGCGGGCTAGCGGGGCCTGGGGAGCAGTTCTTC
TRBJ1-5 | TRBD1 | TRBV6-1 | NA | CASSEFTVGQGNQPQHF | TGTGCCAGCAGTGAATTCACGGTCGGACAGGGCAATCAGCCCCAGCATTTT
TRBJ2-5 | TRBD1 | TRBV7-2 | NA | CASSQTGTGLETQYF | TGTGCCAGCAGTCAGACCGGGACAGGGTTAGAGACCCAGTACTTC
TRBJ2-5 | NA | TRBV9 | once | CASSVGDFTQETQYF | TGTGCCAGCAGCGTAGGGGACTTCACCCAAGAGACCCAGTACTTC
TRBJ1-2 | NA | TRBV6-5 | NA | CASSQGLLGYGYTF | TGTGCCAGCAGTCAGGGGCTGCTTGGTTATGGCTACACCTTC
TRBJ2-3 | NA | TRBV2 | NA | CASRDRDPQYDF | TGTGCCAGCAGGGACCGGGATCCTCAGTATGATTTT
TRBJ2-5 | NA | TRBV7-9 | NA | CASSQGDQETQYF | TGTGCCAGCAGCCAAGGGGATCAGGAGACCCAGTACTTC
TRBJ2-1 | NA | TRBV11-2 | NA | CASSLSPSSYNEQFF | TGTGCCAGCAGCTTATCCCCGAGCTCCTACAATGAGCAGTTCTTC
TRBJ1-3 | TRBD1 | TRBV7-6 | NA | CASSTTGTGFTLSSGNTIYF | TGTGCCAGCAGCACGACCGGGACAGGATTCACCTTGAGCTCTGGAAACACCATATATTTT
TRBJ1-5 | TRBD1 | TRBV10-2 | NA | CASSEVRGRMGNQPQHF | TGCGCCAGCAGTGAGGTCAGGGGGCGGATGGGCAATCAGCCCCAGCATTTT
TRBJ2-1 | NA | TRBV7-7 | NA | CASSPSTRVPYNEQFF | TGTGCCAGCAGCCCGTCGACTAGGGTCCCCTACAATGAGCAGTTCTTC
TRBJ1-2 | NA | TRBV29-1 | NA | CSVDRTRDGYTF | TGCAGCGTTGACCGGACACGCGATGGCTACACCTTC
TRBJ2-3 | NA | TRBV6-6 | NA | CASSYSSNTDTQYF | TGTGCCAGCAGTTACTCCAGTAACACAGATACGCAGTATTTT
TRBJ2-3 | TRBD1 | TRBV7-9 | NA | CASSFWTGGTDTQYF | TGTGCCAGCAGCTTTTGGACAGGGGGCACAGATACGCAGTATTTT
TRBJ2-1 | TRBD1 | TRBV7-9 | NA | CASSQIRAGQEKYNEQFF | TGTGCCAGCAGCCAAATACGCGCGGGACAGGAAAAGTACAATGAGCAGTTCTTC